The 22 T cell receptor beta chains listed next were all sequenced from one sample in a study of blood T cell repertoires in COVID-19 (dated by TCRdb to about 2020). Library preparation used the immunoSEQ multiplex PCR assay. The source is immuneACCESS, and TCRdb retained only in-frame sequences with V and J called. Part of the clones is not carried over; for the studies checked, unresolved V genes explain less than half of this, and the remainder is unexplained. The sample table contains about 140,000 clones; only one count was recorded for just over 85% of them. The ten largest clones take up about 8% of the sample. The sample taken for sequencing was peripheral blood. These receptors were collected from a woman aged 60-75 years with acute or convalescent COVID-19.

The chain is built from TRBV6-1 and TRBJ1-2; tentatively, D is TRBD1 (5 bases). This CDR3 spans 14 amino acids. V lost 2 bases and J lost 0, with 7 bases in between. Germline V lookup: CDR1 MNHNS, CDR2 SASEGT. CDR3 nucleotide sequence: TGTGCCAGCAGTGAAAGCAGGGCTAACTATGGCTACACCTTC. Protein: CASSESRANYGYTF.

The J gene is TRBJ2-7, the V gene TRBV11-2; 9 bases are shared with TRBD1. J was trimmed by 2 bases and V by 1 base; bases with no gene match: 6. Germline CDR1 and CDR2: SGHAT and FQNNGV. The CDR3 loop spans 16 amino acids. The CDR3 is CASSLGRDRAAYEQYF. The CDR3 DNA reads TGTGCCAGCAGCTTAGGTAGGGACAGGGCCGCCTACGAGCAGTACTTC.

The table lists this clone with a count of one. This chain joins TRBV5-4 and TRBJ1-2; 8 nucleotides agree with TRBD1. CDR1 and CDR2 from the germline V gene are SGHNT and YYREEE (reference sequence). This CDR3 region has 17 residues. Trimming at V came to 5 bases and at J to 4 bases, leaving 16 bases not matched to a gene. The CDR3 is CASRAGQGGNSGYGYTF. The CDR3, as DNA: TGTGCCAGCAGGGCCGGACAGGGTGGGAATAGCGGCTATGGCTACACCTTC.

The chain is built from TRBV6-2 or TRBV6-3 and TRBJ2-7, with D uncertain. The CDR3 has 15 residues. The ends were cut back, 2 bases at V and 0 bases at J, with 11 bases in the middle. The germline V gene has CDR1 MNHEY and CDR2 SVGEGT. Here the CDR3 DNA reads TGTGCCAGCAGTTACGACACACCAAGCTCCTACGAGCAGTACTTC. It is translated as CASSYDTPSSYEQYF.

The chain is built from TRBV30 and TRBJ1-6, with 7 positions matching TRBD1. The ends lost 0 bases at V and 13 bases at J; junction bases unmatched: 3. The CDR3 is 12 residues long. Germline CDR1 and CDR2: GTSNPN and SVGIG (reference sequence). CDR3 sequence: CAWSVQGLPLHF. The CDR3 DNA follows: TGTGCCTGGAGTGTACAGGGGTTGCCCCTCCACTTT. Using reference TRBV30 and TRBJ1-6 for the parts outside the CDR3, the full variable domain is SQTIHQWPATLVQPVGSPLSLECTVEGTSNPNLYWYRQAAGRGLQLLFYSVGIGQISSEVPQNLSASRPQDRQFILSSKKLLLSDSGFYLCAWSVQGLPLHFGNGTRLTVT.

CDR3 sequence reads: CASSRQGQNTEAFF. The CDR3 DNA sequence: TGTGCCAGCAGCCGACAGGGACAGAACACTGAAGCTTTCTTT. The V and J genes are TRBV6-5 and TRBJ1-1; the match to TRBD1 covers 7 bases. The germline gives CDR1 MNHEY, CDR2 SVGAGI. There are 14 residues in the CDR3. V gave up 6 bases and J gave up 1 base; unmatched junction bases: 5.

CDR3 DNA: TGTGCCATCAGTGAGGCGGGGGGCAGAAGGAATTCACCCCTCCACTTT. It is translated as CAISEAGGRRNSPLHF. The chain couples TRBV10-3 to TRBJ1-6; D may be TRBD1 (6 bases). Trimming took off 2 bases at V and 7 bases at J, with 15 bases between the two ends. The CDR3 loop spans 16 amino acids. Germline V gene data show CDR1 as ENHRY and CDR2 as SYGVKD.

This chain's CDR3 is CASSSGGGWGSGEQYF. For the CDR3, the DNA is TGCGCCAGCAGCTCAGGCGGTGGATGGGGCTCTGGCGAGCAGTACTTC. V usage is TRBV5-1 and J usage is TRBJ2-7, with D maybe TRBD1 (5 bases). V lost 3 bases, J lost 6 bases, and 22 bases lay in between. The CDR3 has 16 residues. In germline, CDR1 is SGHRS, CDR2 YFSETQ.

The chain carries TRBV19 and TRBJ1-5; the D is unclear. Trimming removed 1 base at V and 0 bases at J, with 7 bases between. CDR3 length equals 15 residues. Germline CDR1 is LNHDA and CDR2 is SQIVND (reference sequence). The CDR3 here is CASSIGHSSNQPQHF. For the CDR3, the DNA is TGTGCCAGTAGTATAGGGCATTCTAGCAATCAGCCCCAGCATTTT.

The gene calls are TRBV6-5 and TRBJ1-1; D may be TRBD1 (5 bases). V lost 7 bases to trimming and J lost 2 bases, with 14 bases between them. This CDR3 has 14 amino acids. CDR1 and CDR2 (germline): MNHEY, SVGAGI. The CDR3 coding sequence is TGTGCCAGCACCTTAGACAGAGATAACACTGAAGCTTTCTTT. Its translation: CASTLDRDNTEAFF.

V gene TRBV7-9 combines with J gene TRBJ1-6, with 7 bases that match TRBD1. The CDR3 sequence is 15 residues long. The germline V gene has CDR1 SEHNR and CDR2 FQNEAQ (reference sequence). Trimming at V came to 1 base and at J to 6 bases, leaving 3 bases not matched to a gene. This CDR3 is CASSLGQGSNSPLHF. CDR3 sequence (DNA): TGTGCCAGCAGCTTAGGACAGGGAAGTAATTCACCCCTCCACTTT.

The chain couples TRBV28 to TRBJ1-6, with 8 bases matching TRBD1. The CDR3 spans 15 residues. CDR1 and CDR2 from the germline V gene are MDHEN and SYDVKM. The junction had 1 base not matched to a gene; V was cut back by 1 base and J by 5 bases. In DNA, the CDR3 is TGTGCCAGCAGTTTATCAGGGGGCAATAATTCACCCCTCCACTTT. This translates into CASSLSGGNNSPLHF.

This rearrangement joins TRBV11-3 to TRBJ2-5, with 7 bases aligning to TRBD1. This CDR3 region has 18 residues. Germline V CDR1 and CDR2: SGHNT, YENEEA. The ends lost 3 bases at V and 2 bases at J; junction bases unmatched: 15. CDR3 bases: TGTGCCAGCAGCTTTAAATCGAGGGGGCGTCCCCCACAAGAGACCCAGTACTTC. Residues: CASSFKSRGRPPQETQYF.

The chain joins TRBV28 to TRBJ1-3; TRBD1 is a possible D gene (5 bases). Germline V gene sequence: CDR1 MDHEN, CDR2 SYDVKM. Between the trimmed V and J ends, which lost 3 bases and 2 bases, there was a span of 14 bases. The CDR3 covers 16 residues. The CDR3 region has the DNA TGTGCCAGCAGTTTCCTCGGGAGGGGAACTGGAAACACCATATATTTT. Translation gives CASSFLGRGTGNTIYF.

This chain uses TRBV27 with TRBJ2-2; tentatively, D is TRBD1 (6 bases). There are 15 residues in the CDR3. V gave up 3 bases and J gave up 2 bases, with 10 bases separating them. The germline gives CDR1 MNHEY, CDR2 SMNVEV (reference sequence). The CDR3 coding sequence is TGTGCCAGCAGTTTTTTGGACAGAAACACCGGGGAGCTGTTTTTT. This gives the protein CASSFLDRNTGELFF.

The chain joins TRBV7-8 to TRBJ2-3; no clear D gene. This CDR3 is 15 amino acids long. In germline, CDR1 is SGHVS, CDR2 FQNEAQ. V lost 0 bases to trimming and J lost 0 bases, with 7 bases between them. The CDR3 here is CASSLATGSTDTQYF. CDR3 bases: TGTGCCAGCAGCTTAGCGACTGGGAGCACAGATACGCAGTATTTT.

The V gene is TRBV6-1, the J gene TRBJ1-1; no firm D call. The ends were cut back, 3 bases at V and 11 bases at J, with 16 bases in the middle. The CDR3 is 13 residues long. The germline V gene has CDR1 MNHNS and CDR2 SASEGT. Here the CDR3 reads CASSERAVSAAFF. The CDR3 nucleotides read TGTGCCAGCAGTGAGAGGGCGGTGAGTGCTGCTTTCTTT.

The rearrangement uses TRBV6-6 and TRBJ2-6; TRBD1 matches 9 bases. Germline CDR1 is MNHNY and CDR2 is SVGAGI (reference sequence). This CDR3 has 19 residues. V was pared by 5 bases and J by 2 bases, with 13 bases of the junction left unmatched. The CDR3 region is CASSRKGRDRVAGANVLTF. The DNA for the CDR3 is TGTGCCAGCAGTCGCAAGGGGCGGGACAGGGTTGCTGGGGCCAACGTCCTGACTTTC.

The rearrangement joins TRBV30 to TRBJ2-1; D possibly corresponds to TRBD1 (5 bases). The CDR3 length is 16 residues. V was trimmed by 2 bases and J by 7 bases, leaving 21 bases between them. Per the germline V gene, CDR1 is GTSNPN and CDR2 is SVGIG (reference sequence). CDR3 protein: CAWSPPDRVSLNEQFF. The CDR3 region has the DNA TGTGCCTGGAGTCCCCCTGACAGAGTAAGCTTGAATGAGCAGTTCTTC.

The sample holds a few counts of this clone. The rearrangement joins TRBV7-8 to TRBJ2-1; 10 bases are a match to TRBD2. Germline lookup yields CDR1 SGHVS and CDR2 FQNEAQ. The CDR3 runs to 17 residues. J gave up 1 base and V 5 bases, and 8 bases lay outside the gene matches. CDR3 in DNA: TGTGCCAGCAGCGCTTCTATAGCGGGGGGTTCCTACAATGAGCAGTTCTTC. It specifies CASSASIAGGSYNEQFF.

The chain links TRBV7-4 to TRBJ1-3; TRBD1 is a possible D gene (6 bases). The germline gives CDR1 SGHVT, CDR2 SQSDAQ. V shed 3 bases and J shed 4 bases, with 16 bases lying between them. The CDR3 sequence is 16 residues long. The CDR3 DNA reads as TGTGCCAGCAGCTTTACCGGGGGGCGCAGGGGAAACACCATATATTTT. Translation: CASSFTGGRRGNTIYF.

The CDR3 nucleotides read TGTGCCAGCAGCGAGACTACAAGCTACAATGAGCAGTTCTTC. Amino acid sequence: CASSETTSYNEQFF. The chain couples TRBV7-2 to TRBJ2-1; D perhaps matches TRBD2 (5 bases). Per the germline V gene, CDR1 is SGHTA and CDR2 is FQGNSA. The CDR3 totals 14 residues. With 5 bases removed from V and 3 bases from J, the gap between germline ends came to 11 bases.